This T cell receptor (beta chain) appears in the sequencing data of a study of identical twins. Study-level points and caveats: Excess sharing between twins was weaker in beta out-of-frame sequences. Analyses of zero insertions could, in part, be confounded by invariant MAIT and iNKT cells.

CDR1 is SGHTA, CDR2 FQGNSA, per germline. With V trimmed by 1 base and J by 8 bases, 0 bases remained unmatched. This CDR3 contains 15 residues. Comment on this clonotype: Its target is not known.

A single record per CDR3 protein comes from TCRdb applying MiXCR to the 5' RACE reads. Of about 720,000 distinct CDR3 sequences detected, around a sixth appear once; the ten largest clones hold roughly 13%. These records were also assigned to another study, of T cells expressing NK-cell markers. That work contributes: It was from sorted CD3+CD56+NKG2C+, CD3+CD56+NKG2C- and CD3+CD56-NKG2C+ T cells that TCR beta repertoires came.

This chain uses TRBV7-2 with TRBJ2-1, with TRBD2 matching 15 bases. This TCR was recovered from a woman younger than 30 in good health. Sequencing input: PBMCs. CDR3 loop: CASSLGTSGGDEQFF. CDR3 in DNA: TGTGCCAGCAGCTTAGGGACTAGCGGGGGGGATGAGCAGTTCTTC.